One and the same sample provided the 14 T cell receptor beta chains below, sequenced in a study of T cell responses to AZD1222 COVID-19 vaccine (dated by TCRdb to the early 2020s). Taken with the paper, the label for time point translates to: baseline before first vaccination. The sample's treatment or condition, from its label and the paper: meningococcal conjugate vaccine given as trial control. The method behind the library was the immunoSEQ multiplex PCR assay. TCRdb obtained this table from immuneACCESS and retained in-frame rearrangements with V and J assigned. These tables miss some clones; where compared with another copy, unresolved V genes account for less than half of the shortfall, and the remainder is unexplained. This sample has 150,000 or so clones in its table, and more than 75% of those were observed once. Jointly, the top ten make up about 4% of the sample. Sequences were derived from peripheral blood, sampled on day 0 of MenACWY control vaccination. The receptor set was obtained from an adult in good health.

The chain carries TRBV27 and TRBJ2-7; D possibly matches TRBD1 or TRBD2 (6 bases each). V shed 3 bases and J shed 3 bases, with 18 bases lying between them. The germline V gene encodes CDR1 MNHEY and CDR2 SMNVEV (reference sequence). The CDR3 has 16 amino acids. The CDR3 DNA is TGTGCCAGCAGTTTGGGACCCCTCGGGGGACACTACGAGCAGTACTTC. Translating gives CASSLGPLGGHYEQYF.

CDR3 nucleotides: TGTGCCAGCAGCTTAGTAGAGGGTTACACTGAAGCTTTCTTT. Residues: CASSLVEGYTEAFF. The chain combines TRBV11-2 with TRBJ1-1; D gene uncertain. The germline V gene encodes CDR1 SGHAT and CDR2 FQNNGV. The ends were cut back, 1 base at V and 3 bases at J, with 9 bases in the middle. The CDR3 length is 14 residues.

The CDR3 nucleotides read TGTGCCAGTAGTGGGGGGCACATAAAAAACATTCAGTACTTC. Its protein product is CASSGGHIKNIQYF. J is TRBJ2-4 and V is TRBV19; D may match TRBD1 or TRBD2 (6 bases each). CDR3 size: 14 residues. Germline V gives CDR1 LNHDA, CDR2 SQIVND (reference sequence). Deletions cut 5 bases from V and 4 bases from J, with 12 bases between. Using reference TRBV19 and TRBJ2-4 for the parts outside the CDR3, the full variable domain is DGGITQSPKYLFRKEGQNVTLSCEQNLNHDAMYWYRQDPGQGLRLIYYSQIVNDFQKGDIAEGYSVSREKKESFPLTVTSAQKNPTAFYLCASSGGHIKNIQYFGAGTRLSVL.

This clone came up a few times. The chain employs TRBV4-1 and TRBJ2-5; possibly TRBD1 for D (7 bases). This CDR3 spans 17 amino acids. Trimming cost V 1 base and J 4 bases, with 19 bases left between them. Germline V gives CDR1 MGHRA, CDR2 YSYEKL. The CDR3, as DNA: TGCGCCAGCAGCCAAGCAAGGGGGCGGGAAGTGGGAGAGACCCAGTACTTC. Encoded protein: CASSQARGREVGETQYF.

This chain uses TRBV24-1 with TRBJ2-3; the D is unclear. The CDR3 spans 16 residues. Deletions cut 0 bases from V and 4 bases from J, with 13 bases between. Germline V gene sequence: CDR1 KGHDR, CDR2 SFDVKD. The CDR3 coding sequence is TGTGCCACCAGTGATTTGGACACCTCTTCCCCAGATACGCAGTATTTT. Protein: CATSDLDTSSPDTQYF.

Concerning this clone itself: Germline is not matched at one junction end, which may reflect a read error. J is TRBJ1-4 and V is TRBV15; 9 bases agree with TRBD1. The germline gives CDR1 LNHNV, CDR2 YYDKDF (reference sequence). CDR3 size: 16 residues. CDR3 sequence (DNA): TGTGCCACCAGCCTCCCCGGGACAGGGTTTAATAAAAAACTGTTTTTT. Its protein is CATSLPGTGFNKKLFF.

The CDR3 region is CASSPGQTNTGELFF. The CDR3 DNA reads TGTGCCAGCAGCCCCGGACAGACGAACACCGGGGAGCTGTTTTTT. The chain employs TRBV11-2 and TRBJ2-2; maybe TRBD1 (6 bases). CDR3 length: 15 residues. Germline V gene lookup returns CDR1 SGHAT and CDR2 FQNNGV. The V end was cut by 5 bases, the J end by 0 bases, with 10 bases between.

This chain joins TRBV12-3 or TRBV12-4 and TRBJ2-3; D is unresolved. The CDR3 has 12 residues. Trimming left V 4 bases short and J 4 bases short, with 6 bases between. In DNA, the CDR3 is TGTGCCAGCAGTTCCCCGCCAGATACGCAGTATTTT. Translation: CASSSPPDTQYF.

This clone was seen a handful of times. This chain uses TRBV14 with TRBJ1-1; D is undetermined. Germline V gene data show CDR1 as SGHDN and CDR2 as FVKESK. The CDR3 has 12 residues. Deletions cut 0 bases from V and 7 bases from J, with 6 bases between. Here the CDR3 reads CASSQETFEAFF. The CDR3 region has the DNA TGTGCCAGCAGCCAAGAGACATTTGAAGCTTTCTTT. The full variable domain, completed using reference TRBV14 and TRBJ1-1, is EAGVTQFPSHSVIEKGQTVTLRCDPISGHDNLYWYRRVMGKEIKFLLHFVKESKQDESGMPNNRFLAERTGGTYSTLKVQPAELEDSGVYFCASSQETFEAFFGQGTRLTVV.

The V and J genes are TRBV12-3 or TRBV12-4 and TRBJ1-1, with TRBD1 as a possible D gene (5 bases). Trimming cost V 3 bases and J 5 bases, with 10 bases left between them. The CDR3 is made up of 13 amino acids. CDR3 sequence (DNA): TGTGCCAGCAGTTTGGGGGAAGGGACTGAAGCTTTCTTT. Its translation: CASSLGEGTEAFF.

V and J are TRBV3-1 (or the pseudogene TRBV3-2) and TRBJ1-5, with TRBD1 identical over 11 bases. Germline V CDR1 and CDR2: LGHDT, YNNKEL (reference sequence). This CDR3 is built from 15 residues. Germline trimming cut 3 bases from V and 6 bases from J; bases unmatched to any gene: 4. CDR3 sequence (DNA): TGTGCCAGCAGCCAGGGGACAGGGGGTGGTCAGCCCCAGCATTTT. Protein product: CASSQGTGGGQPQHF.

The chain uses TRBV18 and TRBJ1-3; D is perhaps TRBD1 (6 bases). CDR1 KGHSH and CDR2 LQKENI come from the germline V gene. CDR3 size: 15 residues. Deletions cut 1 base from V and 1 base from J, with 8 bases between. CDR3 region: CASSPRQGSGNTIYF. The CDR3 DNA reads as TGTGCCAGCTCACCACGGCAGGGGTCTGGAAACACCATATATTTT.

The chain recombines TRBV28 with TRBJ1-5; D unresolved. Trimming left V 3 bases short and J 4 bases short, with 4 bases between. CDR1 MDHEN and CDR2 SYDVKM come from the germline V gene. The CDR3 loop spans 12 amino acids. The CDR3 region is CASSFTNQPQHF. The CDR3, as DNA: TGTGCCAGCAGTTTCACGAATCAGCCCCAGCATTTT.

This chain links TRBV12-3 or TRBV12-4 with TRBJ2-2; the match to TRBD2 covers 7 bases. J gave up 8 bases and V 9 bases, and 3 bases lay outside the gene matches. The CDR3 is 11 residues long. The CDR3 protein is CASSGGGELFF. The DNA of the CDR3 is TGTGCCAGTTCGGGGGGTGGGGAGCTGTTTTTT.